This is a list of T cell receptor beta chains from one sample in a study of control samples from healthy donors and cancer patients. TCRdb's table, derived via immunoSEQ multiplex PCR, lists solely in-frame clones and lacks some. In the table there are 100,000 to 150,000 clones, more than 85% of which are singletons. Sequencing was carried out using blood. These receptors all come from a man aged 18 to 29 in good health. CDR3s include the opening cysteine and the closing phenylalanine or tryptophan. D genes are given only for firm matches. Size is omitted from some rows. Given values are once, few, many or a class for expanded clones.

size: few; D: NA; J: TRBJ1-2; V: TRBV30; CDR3: CAWRAAVGYTF; DNA: TGTGCCTGGCGCGCAGCTGTAGGCTACACCTTC
size: NA; D: TRBD1; J: TRBJ1-3; V: TRBV4-1; CDR3: CASSRDPGQGAGNTIYF; DNA: TGCGCCAGCAGCCGCGATCCGGGACAGGGGGCTGGAAACACCATATATTTT
size: few; D: NA; J: TRBJ2-7; V: TRBV7-8; CDR3: CASSLSASQGYEQYF; DNA: TGTGCCAGCAGCTTATCCGCGAGCCAGGGCTACGAGCAGTACTTC
size: NA; D: TRBD2; J: TRBJ2-1; V: TRBV9; CDR3: CASSVSGGPGNEQFF; DNA: TGTGCCAGCAGCGTGTCGGGAGGGCCCGGCAATGAGCAGTTCTTC
size: once; D: NA; J: TRBJ2-7; V: TRBV27; CDR3: CASSSPPEEQYF; DNA: TGTGCCAGCAGTTCCCCACCTGAAGAGCAGTACTTC
size: NA; D: TRBD1; J: TRBJ1-1; V: TRBV2; CDR3: CASSRQGGGTEAFF; DNA: TGTGCCAGCAGTAGACAGGGCGGGGGGACTGAAGCTTTCTTT
size: NA; D: NA; J: TRBJ1-5; V: TRBV7-6; CDR3: CASSPGSGASNQPQHF; DNA: TGTGCCAGCAGCCCAGGATCGGGCGCAAGCAATCAGCCCCAGCATTTT
size: NA; D: TRBD1; J: TRBJ1-2; V: TRBV13; CDR3: CASGGQETNYGYTF; DNA: TGTGCCAGCGGGGGACAGGAGACTAACTATGGCTACACCTTC
size: NA; D: NA; J: TRBJ1-5; V: TRBV28; CDR3: CASSGGGLGNQPQHF; DNA: TGTGCCAGCAGCGGGGGGGGTCTTGGCAATCAGCCCCAGCATTTT
size: NA; D: NA; J: TRBJ2-2; V: TRBV27; CDR3: CASGERIRSNTGELFF; DNA: TGTGCCAGCGGGGAGAGGATACGTTCGAACACCGGGGAGCTGTTTTTT
size: NA; D: TRBD2; J: TRBJ2-5; V: TRBV27; CDR3: CASSSWTSGLEYQETQYF; DNA: TGTGCCAGCAGCTCCTGGACTAGCGGGCTAGAGTACCAAGAGACCCAGTACTTC
size: NA; D: NA; J: TRBJ1-5; V: TRBV27; CDR3: CASSLRQNQPQHF; DNA: TGTGCCAGCAGTTTACGACAGAATCAGCCCCAGCATTTT
size: NA; D: NA; J: TRBJ1-5; V: TRBV27; CDR3: CASRKRTETSNQPQHF; DNA: TGTGCCAGCAGAAAAAGGACGGAAACTAGCAATCAGCCCCAGCATTTT
size: NA; D: TRBD1; J: TRBJ1-3; V: TRBV10-3; CDR3: CAISEATSGTGTGNTIYF; DNA: TGTGCCATCAGTGAGGCCACCTCCGGGACAGGGACCGGAAACACCATATATTTT
size: NA; D: TRBD1; J: TRBJ1-2; V: TRBV14; CDR3: CASSSQGARIPYGYTF; DNA: TGTGCCAGCAGCTCACAGGGGGCGCGAATCCCATATGGCTACACCTTC
size: NA; D: NA; J: TRBJ2-5; V: TRBV19; CDR3: CASSINWGEETQYF; DNA: TGTGCCAGTAGTATTAATTGGGGAGAAGAGACCCAGTACTTC
size: NA; D: TRBD2; J: TRBJ2-2; V: TRBV27; CDR3: CASSPGTSNFWGELFF; DNA: TGTGCCAGCAGCCCCGGGACTAGCAACTTTTGGGGGGAGCTGTTTTTT
size: NA; D: TRBD2; J: TRBJ2-3; V: TRBV7-8; CDR3: CASSPWGLAEVDTQYF; DNA: TGTGCCAGCAGCCCTTGGGGACTAGCAGAGGTAGATACGCAGTATTTT
size: NA; D: TRBD1; J: TRBJ1-2; V: TRBV27; CDR3: CASSTTDRANGYTF; DNA: TGTGCCAGCAGCACAACCGACAGGGCGAATGGCTACACCTTC
size: NA; D: TRBD2; J: TRBJ2-2; V: TRBV3-1/TRBV3-2; CDR3: CASSQRLAGVDAGELFF; DNA: TGTGCCAGCAGCCAGAGACTAGCGGGAGTTGACGCCGGGGAGCTGTTTTTT
size: NA; D: TRBD1; J: TRBJ1-1; V: TRBV28; CDR3: CASSSTLDRGVRAEAFF; DNA: TGTGCCAGCAGTTCTACCCTCGACAGGGGAGTTCGGGCTGAAGCTTTCTTT
size: NA; D: TRBD1; J: TRBJ1-4; V: TRBV18; CDR3: CASSPGTGANEKLFF; DNA: TGTGCCAGCTCCCCCGGGACAGGGGCTAATGAAAAACTGTTTTTT
size: NA; D: TRBD2; J: TRBJ2-3; V: TRBV7-3; CDR3: CASSFRTSGLADTQYF; DNA: TGTGCCAGCAGCTTCCGGACTAGCGGGTTAGCAGATACGCAGTATTTT
size: NA; D: NA; J: TRBJ1-5; V: TRBV24-1; CDR3: CATSGEFDQPQHF; DNA: TGTGCCACCAGTGGGGAGTTCGACCAGCCCCAGCATTTT
size: once; D: NA; J: TRBJ2-5; V: TRBV11-2; CDR3: CASSLALRETQYF; DNA: TGTGCCAGCAGCTTAGCTCTTAGGGAGACCCAGTACTTC
size: NA; D: NA; J: TRBJ2-3; V: TRBV5-1; CDR3: CASSLLLPDTDTQYF; DNA: TGCGCCAGCAGCTTGTTACTTCCAGACACAGATACGCAGTATTTT
size: once; D: NA; J: TRBJ1-2; V: TRBV9; CDR3: CASSETGFNGYTF; DNA: TGTGCCAGCAGCGAAACAGGGTTTAATGGCTACACCTTC
size: NA; D: NA; J: TRBJ1-2; V: TRBV18; CDR3: CASSLPYGYTF; DNA: TGTGCCAGCTCACTCCCCTATGGCTACACCTTC
size: few; D: TRBD1; J: TRBJ2-7; V: TRBV5-1; CDR3: CASSLTSTGSVEQYF; DNA: TGCGCCAGCAGCTTGACCTCGACAGGGTCCGTGGAGCAGTACTTC
size: NA; D: NA; J: TRBJ1-5; V: TRBV5-4; CDR3: CASSSWVGSNQPQHF; DNA: TGTGCCAGCAGCTCCTGGGTCGGGAGCAATCAGCCCCAGCATTTT
size: NA; D: NA; J: TRBJ1-1; V: TRBV5-6; CDR3: CASSPQFSNPVEAFF; DNA: TGTGCCAGCAGCCCTCAATTCTCTAACCCGGTGGAAGCTTTCTTT
size: NA; D: TRBD1; J: TRBJ2-2; V: TRBV5-1; CDR3: CASSPPGQGVPGELFF; DNA: TGCGCCAGCAGCCCTCCGGGACAGGGGGTTCCCGGGGAGCTGTTTTTT
size: NA; D: NA; J: TRBJ2-2; V: TRBV28; CDR3: CASRSITTGELFF; DNA: TGTGCCAGCAGGAGCATTACTACCGGGGAGCTGTTTTTT
size: NA; D: TRBD2; J: TRBJ2-3; V: TRBV5-1; CDR3: CASSIGLGVGLSTDTQYF; DNA: TGCGCCAGCAGCATCGGCTTGGGTGTGGGACTAAGCACAGATACGCAGTATTTT
size: NA; D: TRBD2; J: TRBJ2-5; V: TRBV15; CDR3: CATSSIGVRGSSGQETQYF; DNA: TGTGCCACCAGCAGCATCGGGGTGAGGGGATCTAGCGGACAAGAGACCCAGTACTTC
size: NA; D: NA; J: TRBJ2-2; V: TRBV11-3; CDR3: CASSSTGTANTGELFF; DNA: TGTGCCAGCAGCTCTACAGGGACCGCGAACACCGGGGAGCTGTTTTTT
size: NA; D: TRBD2; J: TRBJ2-3; V: TRBV19; CDR3: CASSPLIRLAGVSVTDTQYF; DNA: TGTGCCAGTAGTCCGCTGATCCGGCTAGCGGGAGTCTCGGTAACAGATACGCAGTATTTT
size: NA; D: TRBD1; J: TRBJ1-2; V: TRBV3-1/TRBV3-2; CDR3: CASSPGQGVITF; DNA: TGTGCCAGCAGCCCGGGACAGGGAGTTATCACCTTC
size: NA; D: NA; J: TRBJ1-1; V: TRBV14; CDR3: CASSPHGGKGNTEAFF; DNA: TGTGCCAGCAGCCCCCACGGGGGGAAAGGGAACACTGAAGCTTTCTTT
size: NA; D: TRBD2; J: TRBJ2-2; V: TRBV2; CDR3: CASIRREAAGELFF; DNA: TGTGCCAGCATCAGGCGGGAGGCTGCCGGGGAGCTGTTTTTT
size: NA; D: NA; J: TRBJ1-2; V: TRBV27; CDR3: CASRLQGSYGYTF; DNA: TGTGCCAGCAGATTACAGGGAAGCTATGGCTACACCTTC
size: NA; D: TRBD2; J: TRBJ2-7; V: TRBV2; CDR3: CASTGLAVYEQYF; DNA: TGTGCCAGCACGGGACTAGCGGTCTACGAGCAGTACTTC
size: NA; D: NA; J: TRBJ2-7; V: TRBV2; CDR3: CASSDGPTVIYEQYF; DNA: TGTGCCAGCAGTGACGGACCGACCGTGATCTACGAGCAGTACTTC
size: few; D: NA; J: TRBJ2-2; V: TRBV15; CDR3: CATSRGGNTGELFF; DNA: TGTGCCACCAGCAGAGGTGGGAACACCGGGGAGCTGTTTTTT
size: NA; D: TRBD2; J: TRBJ2-6; V: TRBV3-1/TRBV3-2; CDR3: CASIKSGKAGGFSGANVLTF; DNA: TGTGCCAGCATTAAGTCGGGGAAGGCGGGGGGTTTTTCTGGGGCCAACGTCCTGACTTTC
size: NA; D: TRBD1; J: TRBJ1-6; V: TRBV7-9; CDR3: CASSLAAAGGSSLHF; DNA: TGTGCCAGCAGCTTAGCGGCGGCAGGGGGCAGTTCCCTCCACTTT
size: NA; D: NA; J: TRBJ2-1; V: TRBV2; CDR3: CASSDAAVEQFF; DNA: TGTGCCAGCAGTGATGCGGCGGTTGAGCAGTTCTTC